One T cell receptor beta chain is described in this entry. Its specificity is unknown. After 5'RACE with constant-segment primers, TCR alpha and TCR beta cDNA libraries carrying sample barcodes and UMIs were obtained. One entry per CDR3 protein, called by TCRdb with MiXCR from the 5' RACE reads. The sample includes 380,000 or so distinct CDR3 sequences, roughly an eighth seen only once; the top ten take about a fifth. This sample was included in a study of T-cell memory formation after mild COVID-19. Regarding the study as a whole: The appearance of some responding clones in pre-infection memory suggested that cross-reactive memory joined. Contracting clones, day 15 to 85, had balanced CD4/CD8, and later expanders favored CD4+.

The CDR3 is 14 amino acids. Germline lookup yields CDR1 LNHDA and CDR2 SQIVND (reference sequence). V lost 2 bases and J 0 bases, leaving 7 bases between the germline ends. Sequences were obtained from PBMCs or a T cell subset sorted from them (not recorded which). This TCR derives from a man aged 18 to 30 who had mild COVID-19 (a few samples of this study predate the infection). Cell type and time point are not known. The chain employs TRBV19 and TRBJ2-5; D remains unclear. CDR3 nucleotides: TGTGCCAGTAGTATATGGGGATACCAAGAGACCCAGTACTTC. This encodes CASSIWGYQETQYF.